This TCR beta chain was recorded in a study of regulatory T cells in long-lasting Graves disease. Germline assignment: CDR1 SGHDT and CDR2 YYEEEE. The CDR3 runs 13 residues. In regard to this clonotype: This may be a read error, as it is one base from a much larger clone.

Described time point: newly diagnosed GD, antithyroid drugs for less than 3 months. Following extraction of RNA from PBMCs, that RNA was used to make the TCR library. Combining iRepertoire HTBI primers with Arm-PCR of CDR3 regions, the authors built TCR beta libraries. TCRdb re-analysed the multiplex PCR reads in MiXCR, keeping a single row per CDR3 protein. Here the sample spans hundreds of thousands of distinct CDR3 sequences, around 16% being singletons. Separately, the same data were catalogued under a study of T cells in Graves' hyperthyroidism and ophthalmopathy. Per that paper: Graves' hyperthyroidism was deemed stable given no ophthalmopathy progression within 18 months. Hyperthyroidism patients were newly diagnosed, had disease duration under 2 months, and were aged 18 to 65 years.

The chain carries TRBV5-6 and TRBJ2-7; TRBD2 is a possible D gene (5 bases). The sequence was collected from a woman aged 40 to 65 with Graves disease. The specimen comprised peripheral blood mononuclear cells (PBMCs), sampled at new diagnosis, from a patient treated with antithyroid drugs. The CDR3 DNA is TGTGCCGGCAGCTCCGGACTCCTTGACGAGCAGTACTTC. Protein: CAGSSGLLDEQYF.